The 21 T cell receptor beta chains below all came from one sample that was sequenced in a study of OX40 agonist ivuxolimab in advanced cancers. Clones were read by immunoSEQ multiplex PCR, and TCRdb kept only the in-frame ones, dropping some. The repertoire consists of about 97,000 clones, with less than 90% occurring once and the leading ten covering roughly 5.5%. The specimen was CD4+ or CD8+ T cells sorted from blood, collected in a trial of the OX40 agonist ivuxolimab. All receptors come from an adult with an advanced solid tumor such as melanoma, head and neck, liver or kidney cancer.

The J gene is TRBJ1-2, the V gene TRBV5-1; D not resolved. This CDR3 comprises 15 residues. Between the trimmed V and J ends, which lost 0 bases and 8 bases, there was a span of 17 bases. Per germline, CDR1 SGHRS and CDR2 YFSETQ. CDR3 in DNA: TGCGCCAGCAGCTTGGCTGGGGAGCTCAGCGGCGGCTACACCTTC. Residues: CASSLAGELSGGYTF.

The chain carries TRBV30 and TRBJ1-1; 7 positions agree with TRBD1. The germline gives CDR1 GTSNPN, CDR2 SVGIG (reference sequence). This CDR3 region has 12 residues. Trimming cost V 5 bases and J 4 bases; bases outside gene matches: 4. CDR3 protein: CAWRDSSTEAFF. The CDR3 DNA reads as TGTGCCTGGCGGGACAGTTCCACTGAAGCTTTCTTT.

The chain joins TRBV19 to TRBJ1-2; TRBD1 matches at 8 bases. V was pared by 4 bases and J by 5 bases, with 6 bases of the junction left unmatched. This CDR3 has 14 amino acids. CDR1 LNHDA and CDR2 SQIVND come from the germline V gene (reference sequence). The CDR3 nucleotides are TGTGCCAGTAGTACCTCAGGGGGCGCGTATGGCTACACCTTC. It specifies CASSTSGGAYGYTF.

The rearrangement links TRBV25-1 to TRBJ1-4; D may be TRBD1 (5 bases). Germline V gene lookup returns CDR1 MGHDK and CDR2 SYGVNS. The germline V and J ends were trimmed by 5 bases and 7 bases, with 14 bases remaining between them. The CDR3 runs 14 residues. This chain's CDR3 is CASSTPGTAEKLFF. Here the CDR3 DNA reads TGTGCCAGCAGTACTCCCGGGACGGCTGAAAAACTGTTTTTT.

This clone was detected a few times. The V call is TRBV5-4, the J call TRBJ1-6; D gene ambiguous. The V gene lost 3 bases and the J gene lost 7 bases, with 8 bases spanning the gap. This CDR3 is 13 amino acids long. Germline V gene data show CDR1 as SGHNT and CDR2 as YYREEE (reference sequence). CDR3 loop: CASSSSPNSPLHF. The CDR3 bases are TGTGCCAGCAGCTCATCACCCAATTCACCCCTCCACTTT.

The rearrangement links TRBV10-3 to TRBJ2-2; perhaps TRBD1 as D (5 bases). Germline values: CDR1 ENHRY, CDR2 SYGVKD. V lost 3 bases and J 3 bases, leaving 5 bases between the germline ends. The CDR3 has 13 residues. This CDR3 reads CAISDRDTGELFF. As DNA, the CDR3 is TGTGCCATCAGTGACAGGGACACCGGGGAGCTGTTTTTT.

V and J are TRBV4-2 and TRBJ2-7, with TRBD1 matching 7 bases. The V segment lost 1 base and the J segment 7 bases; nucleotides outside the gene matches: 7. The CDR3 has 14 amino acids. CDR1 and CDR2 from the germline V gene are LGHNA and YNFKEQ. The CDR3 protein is CASSQGDSLGEQYF. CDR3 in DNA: TGTGCCAGCAGCCAAGGGGACAGCCTGGGTGAGCAGTACTTC.

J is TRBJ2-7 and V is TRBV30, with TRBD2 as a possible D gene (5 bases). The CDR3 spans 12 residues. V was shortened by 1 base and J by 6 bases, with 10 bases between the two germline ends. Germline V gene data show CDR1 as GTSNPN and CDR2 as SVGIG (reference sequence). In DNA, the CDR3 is TGTGCCTGGAGTGCAGACTACAGCGAGCAGTACTTC. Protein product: CAWSADYSEQYF.

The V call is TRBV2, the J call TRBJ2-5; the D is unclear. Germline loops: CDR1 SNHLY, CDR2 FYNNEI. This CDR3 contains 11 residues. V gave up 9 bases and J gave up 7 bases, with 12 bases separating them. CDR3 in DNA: TGTGCCAGATGCCCGGAAGGGACCCAGTACTTC. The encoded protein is CARCPEGTQYF.

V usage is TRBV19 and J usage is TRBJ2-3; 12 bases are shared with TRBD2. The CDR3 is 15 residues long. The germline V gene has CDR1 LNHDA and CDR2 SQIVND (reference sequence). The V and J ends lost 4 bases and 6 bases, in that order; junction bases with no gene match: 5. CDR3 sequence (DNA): TGTGCCAGTAGTAGACTAGCGGGAGCAGGGGATACGCAGTATTTT. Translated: CASSRLAGAGDTQYF.

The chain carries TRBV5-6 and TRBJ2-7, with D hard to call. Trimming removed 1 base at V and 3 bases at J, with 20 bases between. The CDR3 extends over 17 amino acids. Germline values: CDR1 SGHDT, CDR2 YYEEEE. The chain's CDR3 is CASSLRPPKREGYEQYF. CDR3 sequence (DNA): TGTGCCAGCAGCTTGAGGCCCCCTAAACGCGAAGGCTACGAGCAGTACTTC.

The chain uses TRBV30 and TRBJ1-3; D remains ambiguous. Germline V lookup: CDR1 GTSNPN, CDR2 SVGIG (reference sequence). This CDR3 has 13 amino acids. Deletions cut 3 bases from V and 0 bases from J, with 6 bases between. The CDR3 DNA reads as TGTGCCTGGAGAATCCACTCTGGAAACACCATATATTTT. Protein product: CAWRIHSGNTIYF.

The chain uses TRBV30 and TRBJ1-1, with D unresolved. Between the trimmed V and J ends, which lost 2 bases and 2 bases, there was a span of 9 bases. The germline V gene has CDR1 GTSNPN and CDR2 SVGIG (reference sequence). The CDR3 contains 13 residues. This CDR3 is CAWSPPRNTEAFF. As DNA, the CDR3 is TGTGCCTGGAGTCCCCCGAGAAACACTGAAGCTTTCTTT.

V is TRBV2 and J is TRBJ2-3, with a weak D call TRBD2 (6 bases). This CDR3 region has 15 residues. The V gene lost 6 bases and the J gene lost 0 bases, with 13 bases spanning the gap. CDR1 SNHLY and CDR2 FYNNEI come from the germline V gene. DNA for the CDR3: TGTGCCAGCAGAGTGGCGGGGCCGAGCACAGATACGCAGTATTTT. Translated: CASRVAGPSTDTQYF.

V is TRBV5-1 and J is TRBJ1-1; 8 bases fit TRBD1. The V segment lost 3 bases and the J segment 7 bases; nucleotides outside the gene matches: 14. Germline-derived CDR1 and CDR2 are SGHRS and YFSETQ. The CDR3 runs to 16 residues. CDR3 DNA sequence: TGCGCCAGCAGCTCGAATCCCGGACAGGGCCTCCTTGAAGCTTTCTTT. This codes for CASSSNPGQGLLEAFF.

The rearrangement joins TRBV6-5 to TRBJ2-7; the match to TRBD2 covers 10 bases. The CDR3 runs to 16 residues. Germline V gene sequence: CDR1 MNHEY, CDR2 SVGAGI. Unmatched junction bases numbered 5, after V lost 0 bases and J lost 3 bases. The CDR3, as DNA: TGTGCCAGCAGTTACTCGGGACTAGCGAGGCTCTACGAGCAGTACTTC. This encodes CASSYSGLARLYEQYF.

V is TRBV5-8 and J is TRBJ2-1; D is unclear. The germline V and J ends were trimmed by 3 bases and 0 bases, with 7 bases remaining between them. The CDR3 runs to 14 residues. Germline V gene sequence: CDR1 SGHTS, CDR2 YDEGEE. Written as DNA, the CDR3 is TGTGCCAGCAGCTCACGTCGCTCCTACAATGAGCAGTTCTTC. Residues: CASSSRRSYNEQFF.

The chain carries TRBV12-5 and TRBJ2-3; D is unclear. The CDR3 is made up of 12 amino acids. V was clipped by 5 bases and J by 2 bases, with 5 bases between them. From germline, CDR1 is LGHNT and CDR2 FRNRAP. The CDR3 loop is CASGLYTDTQYF. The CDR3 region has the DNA TGTGCTAGTGGTCTTTACACAGATACGCAGTATTTT.

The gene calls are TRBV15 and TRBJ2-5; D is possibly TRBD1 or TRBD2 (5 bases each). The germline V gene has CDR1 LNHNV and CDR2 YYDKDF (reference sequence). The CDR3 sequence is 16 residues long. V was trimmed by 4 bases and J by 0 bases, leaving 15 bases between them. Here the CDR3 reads CATSKRGTANQETQYF. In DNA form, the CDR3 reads TGTGCCACCAGCAAGAGGGGTACAGCAAACCAAGAGACCCAGTACTTC.

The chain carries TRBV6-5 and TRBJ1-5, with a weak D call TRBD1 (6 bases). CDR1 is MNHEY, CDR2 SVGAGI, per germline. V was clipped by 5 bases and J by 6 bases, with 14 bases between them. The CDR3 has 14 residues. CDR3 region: CASSKQGWGQPQHF. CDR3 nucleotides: TGTGCCAGCAGTAAACAGGGATGGGGTCAGCCCCAGCATTTT.

The CDR3 spells CASSFGGANVLTF. The CDR3 DNA reads TGTGCCAGCAGCTTCGGAGGGGCCAACGTCCTGACTTTC. The chain has TRBV11-2 and TRBJ2-6; no clear D gene. In germline, CDR1 is SGHAT, CDR2 FQNNGV. V lost 3 bases and J 4 bases, leaving 4 bases between the germline ends. The CDR3 runs to 13 residues.